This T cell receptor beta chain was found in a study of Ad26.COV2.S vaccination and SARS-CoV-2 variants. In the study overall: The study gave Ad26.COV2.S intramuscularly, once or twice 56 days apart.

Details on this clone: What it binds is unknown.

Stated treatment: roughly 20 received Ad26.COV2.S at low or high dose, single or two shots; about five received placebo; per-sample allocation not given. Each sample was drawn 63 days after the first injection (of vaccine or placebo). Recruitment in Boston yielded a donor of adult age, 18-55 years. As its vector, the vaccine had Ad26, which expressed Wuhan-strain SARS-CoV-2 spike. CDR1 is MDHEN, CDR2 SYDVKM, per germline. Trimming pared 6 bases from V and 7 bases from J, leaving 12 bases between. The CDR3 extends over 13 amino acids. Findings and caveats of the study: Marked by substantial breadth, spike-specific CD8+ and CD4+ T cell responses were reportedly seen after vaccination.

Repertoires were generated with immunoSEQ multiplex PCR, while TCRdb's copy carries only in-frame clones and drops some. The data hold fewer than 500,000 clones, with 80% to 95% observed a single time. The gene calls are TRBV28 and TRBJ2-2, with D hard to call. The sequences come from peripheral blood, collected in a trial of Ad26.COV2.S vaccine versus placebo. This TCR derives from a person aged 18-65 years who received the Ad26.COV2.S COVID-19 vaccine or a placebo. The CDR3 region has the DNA TGTGCCAGCAGGCCCTCAGGCCTCGGGGAGCTGTTTTTT. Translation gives CASRPSGLGELFF.